Presented here are 26 T cell receptor beta chains from one specimen sequenced in a study of T cell changes during pregnancy in multiple sclerosis. Profiled with immunoSEQ multiplex PCR; TCRdb holds only in-frame clones, not every one. The sample records about 120,000 clones, 92% being singletons. The specimen comprised peripheral blood, sampled in the third trimester of pregnancy. The receptors here all came from a female donor with multiple sclerosis, enrolled in a pregnancy study.

This chain links TRBV6-5 with TRBJ2-1; 8 bases fit TRBD1. The germline V gene encodes CDR1 MNHEY and CDR2 SVGAGI. The CDR3 loop spans 13 amino acids. Losses at the gene ends were 11 bases for V and 10 bases for J; bases not matched to a gene: 13. The CDR3 spells CAVGGQGLREQFF. Here the CDR3 DNA reads TGTGCCGTAGGCGGACAGGGCCTTCGGGAGCAGTTCTTC.

This chain joins TRBV27 and TRBJ2-7, with TRBD1 matching over 7 bases. In germline, CDR1 is MNHEY, CDR2 SMNVEV (reference sequence). This CDR3 region has 13 residues. Germline trimming cut 2 bases from V and 7 bases from J; bases unmatched to any gene: 5. The CDR3 DNA sequence: TGTGCCAGCAGTTTAGGGACAGCGAATGAGCAGTACTTC. The encoded protein is CASSLGTANEQYF.

This chain joins TRBV6-4 and TRBJ1-1; D not certain. Trimming removed 2 bases from V and 6 bases from J, with 16 bases in between. CDR1 and CDR2 (germline): MRHNA, SNTAGT. CDR3 length equals 15 residues. CDR3 loop: CASSDTALGRSEAFF. CDR3 nucleotides: TGTGCCAGCAGTGACACGGCCTTGGGCAGGTCTGAAGCTTTCTTT.

V usage is TRBV4-1 and J usage is TRBJ1-2; no clear D. The CDR3 runs 17 residues. Germline V gene sequence: CDR1 MGHRA, CDR2 YSYEKL. The V and J ends lost 1 base and 4 bases respectively, with 19 bases between them. CDR3 protein: CASSQVGRLPRSYGYTF. Written as DNA, the CDR3 is TGCGCCAGCAGCCAAGTTGGGAGACTTCCGAGGTCCTATGGCTACACCTTC.

The chain joins TRBV5-6 to TRBJ2-7; D is unresolved. The length of the CDR3 is 12 residues. With 2 bases removed from V and 5 bases from J, the gap between germline ends came to 8 bases. Germline lookup yields CDR1 SGHDT and CDR2 YYEEEE. CDR3: CASSFFRNEQYF. The CDR3 DNA reads as TGTGCCAGCAGCTTTTTCAGGAACGAGCAGTACTTC.

The chain has TRBV19 and TRBJ1-1, with D possibly being TRBD1 (6 bases). There are 14 residues in the CDR3. Germline assignment: CDR1 LNHDA and CDR2 SQIVND (reference sequence). Trimming cost V 3 bases and J 5 bases, with 13 bases left between them. The CDR3 sequence is CASSITGRGTEAFF. The CDR3 region has the DNA TGTGCCAGTAGTATTACAGGGAGGGGGACTGAAGCTTTCTTT.

In its sample, this clone was seen a few times. The V and J genes are TRBV4-1 and TRBJ1-4; unclear D gene. CDR1 MGHRA and CDR2 YSYEKL come from the germline V gene. This CDR3 is built from 13 residues. Trimming removed 0 bases at V and 5 bases at J, with 4 bases between. For the CDR3, the DNA is TGCGCCAGCAGCCAAGAGAGGAATGAAAAACTGTTTTTT. Its protein product is CASSQERNEKLFF.

By sample share, this clone is medium-sized. The chain employs TRBV18 and TRBJ1-5, with 7 bases matching TRBD1. The V segment lost 4 bases and the J segment 0 bases; nucleotides outside the gene matches: 9. In germline, CDR1 is KGHSH, CDR2 LQKENI. This CDR3 contains 17 residues. CDR3 sequence reads: CASSLFRQGSSNQPQHF. The CDR3 DNA reads as TGTGCCAGCTCACTCTTCAGACAGGGCTCTAGCAATCAGCCCCAGCATTTT.

Written as DNA, the CDR3 is TGTGCCAGCAGCTTCGGCGGGAGAACAGATACGCAGTATTTT. As protein: CASSFGGRTDTQYF. This sequence joins TRBV7-6 and TRBJ2-3, with TRBD2 identical over 7 bases. The CDR3 covers 14 residues. Losses at the gene ends were 3 bases for V and 3 bases for J; bases not matched to a gene: 3. CDR1 SGHVS and CDR2 FNYEAQ come from the germline V gene.

The chain links TRBV30 to TRBJ2-7; 10 nucleotides align to TRBD1. With V trimmed by 5 bases and J by 3 bases, 4 bases remained unmatched. The CDR3 contains 13 residues. The germline V gene encodes CDR1 GTSNPN and CDR2 SVGIG (reference sequence). CDR3 protein: CAWGTGVSYEQYF. CDR3 coding DNA: TGTGCCTGGGGGACAGGGGTTAGCTACGAGCAGTACTTC.

J is TRBJ2-7 and V is TRBV5-6; TRBD2 matches at 7 bases. This CDR3 region has 14 residues. The germline CDR1 and CDR2 sequences are SGHDT and YYEEEE. V was pared by 3 bases and J by 0 bases, with 3 bases of the junction left unmatched. CDR3 region: CASSWGGDSYEQYF. For the CDR3, the DNA is TGTGCCAGCAGCTGGGGGGGGGACTCCTACGAGCAGTACTTC.

The chain is built from TRBV10-3 and TRBJ1-5; 9 bases are shared with TRBD1. Germline assignment: CDR1 ENHRY and CDR2 SYGVKD. V lost 3 bases and J lost 5; bases outside the gene matches: 8. The CDR3 sequence is 16 residues long. CDR3 sequence: CAISDLGTGPYQPQHF. CDR3 DNA sequence: TGTGCCATCAGTGACCTAGGGACAGGGCCATATCAGCCCCAGCATTTT.

This chain joins TRBV19 and TRBJ2-4; a weak D match, TRBD2 (5 bases). This CDR3 region has 13 residues. Trimming pared 6 bases from V and 1 base from J, leaving 7 bases between. Germline V lookup: CDR1 LNHDA, CDR2 SQIVND (reference sequence). In nucleotides, the CDR3 is TGTGCCAGTAGGGAGGTGGCCAAAAACATTCAGTACTTC. It codes for CASREVAKNIQYF.

V and J are TRBV30 and TRBJ2-7; 7 bases fit TRBD1. J gave up 0 bases and V 5 bases, and 1 base lay outside the gene matches. CDR1 and CDR2 from the germline V gene are GTSNPN and SVGIG (reference sequence). The CDR3 contains 12 residues. The CDR3 DNA follows: TGTGCCTGGGGGACAGTCTCCTACGAGCAGTACTTC. This gives the protein CAWGTVSYEQYF.

This chain uses TRBV6-6 with TRBJ2-1; D possibly corresponds to TRBD1 (5 bases). Germline V lookup: CDR1 MNHNY, CDR2 SVGAGI (reference sequence). V was trimmed by 0 bases and J by 4 bases, leaving 10 bases between them. The CDR3 runs to 15 residues. The CDR3 nucleotides read TGTGCCAGCAGTTACTCGAATAAGGGGTACAATGAGCAGTTCTTC. Amino acid sequence: CASSYSNKGYNEQFF.

The V gene is TRBV27, the J gene TRBJ1-2, with TRBD1 matching 8 bases. The CDR3 has 14 amino acids. Germline assignment: CDR1 MNHEY and CDR2 SMNVEV (reference sequence). Unmatched junction bases numbered 10, after V lost 6 bases and J lost 7 bases. The CDR3: CASSLRDRFTGYTF. The CDR3 DNA follows: TGTGCCAGCAGCCTAAGGGACAGGTTTACTGGCTACACCTTC.

The rearrangement links TRBV7-3 to TRBJ2-1; 7 bases match TRBD2. The V segment lost 2 bases and the J segment 7 bases; nucleotides outside the gene matches: 11. The CDR3 runs 16 residues. Germline loops: CDR1 SGHTA, CDR2 FQGTGA. The chain's CDR3 is CASSLLGGRVGNEQFF. CDR3 DNA: TGTGCCAGCAGCTTACTAGGCGGGAGAGTCGGAAATGAGCAGTTCTTC.

This clone appeared once. This chain joins TRBV9 and TRBJ2-1; 11 bases line up with TRBD2. CDR3 length equals 16 residues. The V gene's germline CDR1 is SGDLS and CDR2 YYNGEE. Trimming at V came to 4 bases and at J to 4 bases, leaving 7 bases not matched to a gene. Here the CDR3 reads CASSPPGLAAYNEQFF. The CDR3 DNA sequence: TGTGCCAGCAGCCCACCGGGACTAGCGGCTTACAATGAGCAGTTCTTC.

The chain carries TRBV7-9 and TRBJ2-1, with D tentatively TRBD1 (5 bases). Germline V CDR1 and CDR2: SEHNR, FQNEAQ (reference sequence). The V and J ends lost 5 bases and 0 bases respectively, with 11 bases between them. CDR3 length equals 15 residues. Here the CDR3 DNA reads TGTGCCAGCAGCCCTAGGGGAAACTCCTACAATGAGCAGTTCTTC. This encodes CASSPRGNSYNEQFF.

The rearrangement uses TRBV30 and TRBJ2-2; 13 nucleotides line up with TRBD2. This CDR3 has 16 amino acids. Per the germline V gene, CDR1 is GTSNPN and CDR2 is SVGIG (reference sequence). With 3 bases clipped from V and 5 bases from J, the junction kept 6 bases outside the gene matches. The CDR3 is CAWSQTSGRGTGELFF. CDR3 bases: TGTGCCTGGAGCCAAACTAGCGGGAGGGGGACCGGGGAGCTGTTTTTT. Full variable domain (remainder filled in from reference TRBV30 and TRBJ2-2): SQTIHQWPATLVQPVGSPLSLECTVEGTSNPNLYWYRQAAGRGLQLLFYSVGIGQISSEVPQNLSASRPQDRQFILSSKKLLLSDSGFYLCAWSQTSGRGTGELFFGEGSRLTVL.

The chain is built from TRBV25-1 and TRBJ1-3; TRBD1 matches 11 bases. Per germline, CDR1 MGHDK and CDR2 SYGVNS. V trimming: 3 bases; J trimming: 7 bases; junction bases outside the gene matches: 8. CDR3 size: 16 residues. CDR3 coding DNA: TGTGCCAGCAGTGACGGGACAGGGGGATTTGGGAACACCATATATTTT. Residues: CASSDGTGGFGNTIYF.

This clone has a single count. This rearrangement joins TRBV30 to TRBJ1-1; 7 positions agree with TRBD1. This CDR3 is built from 19 residues. CDR1 is GTSNPN, CDR2 SVGIG, per germline (reference sequence). V shed 0 bases and J 6 bases; nucleotides not matched to a gene: 22. Written as DNA, the CDR3 is TGTGCCTGGAGTGTAAGAAGGACATCCCAGACAGGGAGGTTCGCTGAAGCTTTCTTT. Amino acids: CAWSVRRTSQTGRFAEAFF.

The V gene is TRBV28, the J gene TRBJ1-4; D remains unclear. This CDR3 comprises 14 residues. V was pared by 6 bases and J by 0 bases, with 8 bases between. The germline V gene encodes CDR1 MDHEN and CDR2 SYDVKM. Here the CDR3 DNA reads TGTGCCAGCAGATCGGGGTCAACTAATGAAAAACTGTTTTTT. This gives the protein CASRSGSTNEKLFF.

V usage is TRBV6-5 and J usage is TRBJ1-4, with D possibly being TRBD1 (6 bases). Deletions cut 5 bases from V and 6 bases from J, with 10 bases between. This CDR3 is 13 amino acids long. Germline CDR1 reads MNHEY; CDR2 reads SVGAGI. CDR3 in amino acids: CASSTDSYEKLFF. The DNA of the CDR3 is TGTGCCAGCAGTACGGACAGTTATGAAAAACTGTTTTTT.

The chain employs TRBV5-1 and TRBJ2-5; possibly TRBD2 for D (5 bases). The V end lost 4 bases, the J end lost 5 bases, and 12 bases lay between the germline ends. The CDR3 sequence is 13 residues long. Per the germline V gene, CDR1 is SGHRS and CDR2 is YFSETQ. DNA for the CDR3: TGCGCCAGCAGCACCCGGGGTGGTGAGACCCAGTACTTC. Translated: CASSTRGGETQYF. The variable domain in full, completed from reference TRBV5-1 and TRBJ2-5, reads KAGVTQTPRYLIKTRGQQVTLSCSPISGHRSVSWYQQTPGQGLQFLFEYFSETQRNKGNFPGRFSGRQFSNSRSEMNVSTLELGDSALYLCASSTRGGETQYFGPGTRLLVL.

This clone was seen once. The chain is built from TRBV28 and TRBJ1-1, with D possibly being TRBD1 (6 bases). There are 15 residues in the CDR3. V shed 7 bases and J shed 2 bases, with 17 bases lying between them. The germline V gene encodes CDR1 MDHEN and CDR2 SYDVKM. The chain's CDR3 is CASIGGSLPNTEAFF. The DNA for the CDR3 is TGTGCCAGCATAGGGGGATCCCTACCCAACACTGAAGCTTTCTTT.